This passage covers 29 T cell receptor beta chains from one sample sequenced in a study of early T cells in non-severe SARS-CoV-2 infection. One entry per CDR3 protein results from TCRdb running MiXCR on the 5' RACE reads. The table includes roughly 50,000 distinct CDR3 sequences, around 9.5% detected once. Specimen: whole blood. The receptors stem from an adult who was a healthcare worker with PCR-confirmed SARS-CoV-2 infection or an uninfected control (not recorded which).

This clonotype was seen a handful of times. The V gene is TRBV6-1, the J gene TRBJ2-1, with 7 bases fitting TRBD2. This CDR3 is built from 15 residues. Germline assignment: CDR1 MNHNS and CDR2 SASEGT. V lost 10 bases, J lost 2 bases, and 11 bases stayed unmatched. CDR3 in DNA: TGTGCCATGGGACTACCAATTCCCACCTACAATGAGCAGTTCTTC. Translating it yields CAMGLPIPTYNEQFF.

This clonotype was counted at least ten times. The chain links TRBV13 to TRBJ2-2, with D perhaps being TRBD1 or TRBD2 (6 bases each). V was cut by 3 bases and J by 1 base, with 9 bases left in between. The CDR3 contains 15 residues. Germline values: CDR1 PRHDT, CDR2 FYEKMQ (reference sequence). Written as DNA, the CDR3 is TGTGCCAGCAGCTTGGGGGGACAGAACACCGGGGAGCTGTTTTTT. It translates to CASSLGGQNTGELFF.

This clonotype was observed at least ten times. The J gene is TRBJ2-7, the V gene TRBV19, with 8 bases matching TRBD2. Germline lookup yields CDR1 LNHDA and CDR2 SQIVND (reference sequence). The length of the CDR3 is 15 residues. The trim removed 3 bases at V and 1 base at J, leaving 5 bases unmatched. For the CDR3, the DNA is TGTGCCAGTAGTATCTCACGCGGGAGGTCCTACGAGCAGTACTTC. Translated, it gives CASSISRGRSYEQYF.

This clonotype was counted at least ten times. The chain carries TRBV18 and TRBJ2-1; 10 bases are shared with TRBD2. Trimming removed 2 bases from V and 8 bases from J; junction bases left unmatched: 6. The CDR3 contains 15 residues. Germline CDR1 is KGHSH and CDR2 is LQKENI. The CDR3 protein is CASSPWASGGDEQFF. The CDR3 coding sequence is TGTGCCAGCTCACCATGGGCTAGCGGGGGAGATGAGCAGTTCTTC.

This clonotype was seen just once. A much larger clone differs by one base, so this may be a read error. The gene calls are TRBV7-9 and TRBJ2-7; D gene ambiguous. The V and J ends lost 5 bases and 0 bases respectively, with 8 bases between them. The CDR3 runs 13 residues. Germline CDR1 and CDR2: SEHNR and FQNEAQ (reference sequence). The CDR3 DNA reads TGTGCCAGCAGCCCGGAGAGCTCCTACGAGCAGTACTTC. Its protein product is CASSPESSYEQYF.

A few counts support this clonotype. The chain uses TRBV5-1 and TRBJ2-7; TRBD2 matches 7 bases. J gave up 2 bases and V 0 bases, and 5 bases lay outside the gene matches. Germline values: CDR1 SGHRS, CDR2 YFSETQ. The CDR3 consists of 15 residues. CDR3 sequence: CASSLAASGPYEQYF. The CDR3, as DNA: TGCGCCAGCAGCTTGGCGGCTAGCGGACCCTACGAGCAGTACTTC.

This clonotype was recorded at least ten times. The rearrangement uses TRBV6-2 or TRBV6-3 and TRBJ2-2, with 7 positions matching TRBD2. V gave up 11 bases and J gave up 4 bases; unmatched junction bases: 10. The CDR3 totals 14 residues. CDR1 and CDR2 (germline): MNHEY, SVGEGT. The CDR3 sequence is CAGRKRDTTGELFF. The CDR3 nucleotides are TGTGCCGGCCGTAAGCGGGATACCACCGGGGAGCTGTTTTTT.

This clonotype was counted ten times or more. The chain uses TRBV28 and TRBJ2-7; 11 bases fit TRBD2. This CDR3 has 16 residues. V trimming: 4 bases; J trimming: 2 bases; junction bases outside the gene matches: 7. The germline V gene encodes CDR1 MDHEN and CDR2 SYDVKM. CDR3: CASSSPGTSGTYEQYF. CDR3 nucleotides: TGTGCCAGCAGTTCCCCGGGGACTAGCGGAACCTACGAGCAGTACTTC.

The chain recombines TRBV11-2 with TRBJ2-4, with D possibly matching TRBD2 (7 bases). The V gene's germline CDR1 is SGHAT and CDR2 FQNNGV. The CDR3 runs 15 residues. V was trimmed by 0 bases and J by 4 bases, leaving 10 bases between them. CDR3 amino acids: CASSLDGGAKNIQYF. The CDR3 region has the DNA TGTGCCAGCAGCTTAGATGGGGGGGCGAAAAACATTCAGTACTTC.

This clonotype showed up just a few times. This sequence joins TRBV7-2 and TRBJ2-1; D may match TRBD1 or TRBD2 (6 bases each). CDR1 and CDR2 from the germline V gene are SGHTA and FQGNSA. The CDR3 covers 17 residues. V shed 4 bases and J shed 8 bases, with 24 bases lying between them. CDR3 region: CASSSGLQRGTFDEQFF. The CDR3, as DNA: TGTGCCAGCAGCTCCGGACTCCAACGGGGGACATTCGATGAGCAGTTCTTC.

The chain recombines TRBV2 with TRBJ2-4, with 7 bases aligning to TRBD1. The CDR3 length is 12 residues. Trimming cost V 11 bases and J 5 bases; bases outside gene matches: 6. The V gene's germline CDR1 is SNHLY and CDR2 FYNNEI. The CDR3 nucleotides are TGTGCCGTGGGGGACAGAGAAAACATTCAGTACTTC. This gives the protein CAVGDRENIQYF.

In this sample, this clonotype turned up a few times. The gene calls are TRBV20-1 and TRBJ1-1; TRBD1 matches at 8 bases. This CDR3 region has 14 residues. The J segment lost 3 bases and the V segment lost 2 bases, leaving 5 bases of the junction unmatched. From germline, CDR1 is DFQATT and CDR2 SNEGSKA (reference sequence). CDR3 DNA: TGCAGTGCTAGATCTCCGGACAGGGACACTGAAGCTTTCTTT. Its translation: CSARSPDRDTEAFF.

This chain links TRBV30 with TRBJ1-2, with D possibly TRBD1 on 5 matching bases. This CDR3 is built from 15 residues. Trimming shortened V by 3 bases and J by 5 bases, and 19 bases separated the two germline ends. Germline loops: CDR1 GTSNPN, CDR2 SVGIG (reference sequence). The CDR3 loop reads CAWRGTSGLFYGYTF. CDR3 DNA: TGTGCCTGGAGGGGCACCTCGGGGCTCTTTTATGGCTACACCTTC.

The rearrangement joins TRBV14 to TRBJ1-1; D gene ambiguous. The ends were cut back, 0 bases at V and 0 bases at J, with 5 bases in the middle. CDR3 length equals 14 residues. Germline V CDR1 and CDR2: SGHDN, FVKESK. Written as DNA, the CDR3 is TGTGCCAGCAGCCAAGACCTGATGAACACTGAAGCTTTCTTT. Its protein product is CASSQDLMNTEAFF.

This clonotype was observed a handful of times. The CDR3 sequence: CSAAGGEAFF. CDR3 DNA sequence: TGCAGTGCTGCCGGAGGTGAAGCTTTCTTT. The V and J genes are TRBV20-1 and TRBJ1-1; the D is unclear. CDR1 is DFQATT, CDR2 SNEGSKA, per germline (reference sequence). The CDR3 runs to 10 residues. Trimming shortened V by 5 bases and J by 7 bases, and 8 bases separated the two germline ends.

This clonotype was seen many times. The J gene is TRBJ2-7, the V gene TRBV2, with D perhaps matching TRBD1 (6 bases). The length of the CDR3 is 13 residues. CDR1 is SNHLY, CDR2 FYNNEI, per germline. Trimming cost V 8 bases and J 0 bases, with 11 bases left between them. This chain's CDR3 is CASCNRVSYEQYF. CDR3 in DNA: TGTGCCAGCTGTAACAGGGTCTCCTACGAGCAGTACTTC. The variable domain in full, with the rest retrieved from reference TRBV2 and TRBJ2-7, is EPEVTQTPSHQVTQMGQEVILRCVPISNHLYFYWYRQILGQKVEFLVSFYNNEISEKSEIFDDQFSVERPDGSNFTLKIRSTKLEDSAMYFCASCNRVSYEQYFGPGTRLTVT.

This clonotype was seen a handful of times. The chain couples TRBV11-2 to TRBJ2-4; 13 bases line up with TRBD2. V shed 8 bases and J 9 bases; nucleotides not matched to a gene: 10. Germline-derived CDR1 and CDR2 are SGHAT and FQNNGV. This CDR3 region has 15 residues. The CDR3 is CASGTSGRAVSIQYF. DNA for the CDR3: TGTGCCAGCGGAACTAGCGGGAGGGCCGTGAGCATTCAGTACTTC.

This chain joins TRBV30 and TRBJ2-1; D possibly corresponds to TRBD2 (6 bases). V gave up 0 bases and J gave up 5 bases, with 17 bases separating them. CDR3 length: 16 amino acids. Germline CDR1 GTSNPN, CDR2 SVGIG (reference sequence). CDR3 nucleotide sequence: TGTGCCTGGAGTGTACCCACAGCGGGTATTAACAATGAGCAGTTCTTC. The encoded protein is CAWSVPTAGINNEQFF.

This clonotype came up many times. This chain joins TRBV10-2 and TRBJ1-1, with a weak D call TRBD1 (5 bases). CDR3 length equals 16 residues. V was pared by 0 bases and J by 6 bases, with 17 bases between. In germline, CDR1 is WSHSY, CDR2 SAAADI. CDR3 region: CASSESRIGGKAEAFF. CDR3 bases: TGCGCCAGCAGTGAGTCGAGGATCGGGGGAAAAGCTGAAGCTTTCTTT.

This clonotype was detected a few times. The chain recombines TRBV4-1 with TRBJ2-6; no clear D. Germline V gene data show CDR1 as MGHRA and CDR2 as YSYEKL. V lost 1 base and J lost 2, with 3 bases in between. The CDR3 has 14 amino acids. DNA of the CDR3: TGCGCCAGCAGCCAAGGACCTGGGGCCAACGTCCTGACTTTC. Translating it yields CASSQGPGANVLTF.

This clonotype turned up a few times. The chain links TRBV4-1 to TRBJ2-2; D unresolved. The CDR3 sequence is 15 residues long. Germline V gene lookup returns CDR1 MGHRA and CDR2 YSYEKL. Trimming shortened V by 4 bases and J by 0 bases, and 9 bases separated the two germline ends. Here the CDR3 DNA reads TGCGCCAGCAGCCCCTTCGGGTCGAACACCGGGGAGCTGTTTTTT. Protein: CASSPFGSNTGELFF.

In this sample, this clonotype is medium-sized. V usage is TRBV29-1 and J usage is TRBJ1-2; possible D gene TRBD1, 6 bases. CDR3 size: 11 residues. The germline V and J ends were trimmed by 3 bases and 5 bases, with 7 bases remaining between them. Looked up from germline, CDR1 is SQVTM and CDR2 is ANQGSEA. The CDR3 DNA sequence: TGCAGCGTTGACAGGGGTTATGGCTACACCTTC. Encoded protein: CSVDRGYGYTF.

This clonotype was observed at least ten times. This chain connects TRBV12-3 or TRBV12-4 to TRBJ2-2; D may be TRBD1 (6 bases). The CDR3 is 14 residues long. The ends were cut back, 6 bases at V and 0 bases at J, with 8 bases in the middle. This CDR3 reads CASSSGANTGELFF. DNA for the CDR3: TGTGCCAGCAGCTCAGGGGCGAACACCGGGGAGCTGTTTTTT.

This clonotype showed up many times. J is TRBJ1-3 and V is TRBV6-6; no definite D call. With 6 bases removed from V and 10 bases from J, the gap between germline ends came to 13 bases. The germline V gene has CDR1 MNHNY and CDR2 SVGAGI (reference sequence). CDR3 length equals 12 residues. CDR3 DNA: TGTGCCAGCAGGGACCCCGTGGGGACCATATATTTT. Translating gives CASRDPVGTIYF.

This clonotype was seen a few times. CDR3 sequence: CASSPTPGYGYTF. The CDR3 bases are TGTGCCAGCAGCCCTACCCCGGGCTATGGCTACACCTTC. V and J are TRBV7-3 and TRBJ1-2; no firm D call. Trimming cost V 5 bases and J 4 bases, with 11 bases left between them. The CDR3 is 13 amino acids. Germline CDR1 is SGHTA and CDR2 is FQGTGA.

There are many counts of this clonotype. The germline gene is not matched at one end of the junction; a read error may be the cause. The gene calls are TRBV11-2 and TRBJ2-3, with TRBD1 matching 12 bases. Germline values: CDR1 SGHAT, CDR2 FQNNGV. This CDR3 has 14 amino acids. The DNA of the CDR3 is TGTGCCAGCAGCTTAGTCGGGACAGGGGGCGATACACGTTTT. Protein: CASSLVGTGGDTRF.

This CDR3 reads CSARDRLAGEQYF. The CDR3 DNA reads TGCAGTGCTAGAGATCGACTAGCCGGCGAGCAGTACTTC. J is TRBJ2-7 and V is TRBV20-1; TRBD2 agrees at 7 bases. The CDR3 spans 13 residues. After removal of 0 bases from V and 6 bases from J, the junction contained 5 bases not matched to a gene. Germline V CDR1 and CDR2: DFQATT, SNEGSKA (reference sequence).

There are many counts of this clonotype. The chain joins TRBV29-1 to TRBJ2-1; 8 bases fit TRBD1. The CDR3 extends over 14 amino acids. Germline values: CDR1 SQVTM, CDR2 ANQGSEA. V shed 7 bases, J shed 7 bases, and the junction held 12 bases outside the gene matches. The CDR3: CSDSTDRGWNEQFF. DNA for the CDR3: TGCAGCGATTCCACCGACAGGGGATGGAATGAGCAGTTCTTC.

This clonotype was counted many times. This chain connects TRBV5-1 to TRBJ1-4; perhaps TRBD1 as D (5 bases). V lost 2 bases to trimming and J lost 0 bases, with 17 bases between them. Germline values: CDR1 SGHRS, CDR2 YFSETQ. The CDR3 sequence is 18 residues long. The CDR3 is CASSLDEGRRPTNEKLFF. The CDR3, as DNA: TGCGCCAGCAGCTTAGACGAGGGGCGAAGACCAACTAATGAAAAACTGTTTTTT.